The rows below give T cell receptor beta chains drawn from one sample of a study of T-cell memory formation after mild COVID-19. TCRdb reanalysed the 5' RACE reads using MiXCR and keeps one entry per CDR3 protein. The top ten hold roughly an eighth of the sample, which has fewer than 250,000 distinct CDR3 sequences, 27% seen once. Sequencing was performed on PBMCs or a T cell subset sorted from them (not recorded which). The receptors were sampled from an adult woman who had mild COVID-19 (a few samples of this study predate the infection). Cell type and time point are not known. CDR3s include the opening cysteine and the closing phenylalanine or tryptophan. The order of the fields is V gene, CDR3 length, clone size, D gene, J gene, CDR3 protein, CDR3 DNA. D genes are given only for firm matches. The listing skips clone size in some rows; elsewhere it reads once, few, many or a size class.

TRBV6-5,16,.,TRBD2,TRBJ2-5,CASSSTRTSGGATQYF,TGTGCCAGCAGTTCGACCCGGACTAGCGGGGGGGCAACCCAGTACTTC
TRBV20-1,14,.,.,TRBJ2-1,CSAVRWGPGNEQFF,TGCAGTGCGGTTCGGTGGGGGCCGGGCAATGAGCAGTTCTTC
TRBV7-2,15,few,TRBD1,TRBJ2-4,CASSSDWTGVNIQYF,TGTGCCAGCAGCTCCGATTGGACAGGGGTCAACATTCAGTACTTC
TRBV12-3/TRBV12-4,13,few,.,TRBJ1-1,CASKGSWNTEAFF,TGTGCCAGCAAGGGCAGTTGGAACACTGAAGCTTTCTTT
TRBV20-1,13,.,.,TRBJ1-5,CSATGEGDQPQHF,TGCAGTGCTACAGGGGAGGGGGATCAGCCCCAGCATTTT
TRBV7-2,12,.,.,TRBJ2-7,CASSPISYEQYF,TGTGCCAGCAGTCCAATCTCCTACGAGCAGTACTTC
TRBV11-2,13,.,TRBD2,TRBJ2-2,CASSGAGPGELFF,TGTGCCAGCAGCGGAGCGGGGCCCGGGGAGCTGTTTTTT
TRBV5-1,16,.,.,TRBJ2-6,CASNLKGLGGANVLTF,TGCGCCAGCAATCTCAAGGGGCTGGGTGGGGCCAACGTCCTGACTTTC
TRBV6-5,14,.,TRBD1,TRBJ2-3,CASRPQTGTDTQYF,TGTGCCAGCAGACCCCAGACAGGGACAGATACGCAGTATTTT
TRBV10-3,13,.,.,TRBJ1-1,CAISQGLNTEAFF,TGTGCCATCAGTCAGGGCCTGAACACTGAAGCTTTCTTT
TRBV7-9,15,.,.,TRBJ1-4,CASSLARGDNEKLFF,TGTGCCAGCAGCTTAGCGCGAGGGGATAATGAAAAACTGTTTTTT
TRBV30,16,few,TRBD1,TRBJ2-2,CAWGGRGHANTGELFF,TGTGCCTGGGGGGGCAGGGGGCACGCGAACACCGGGGAGCTGTTTTTT
TRBV13,17,.,.,TRBJ2-1,CASSPKPGTTLYNEQFF,TGTGCCAGCAGCCCTAAACCCGGCACTACCCTATACAATGAGCAGTTCTTC
TRBV4-1,15,.,.,TRBJ2-7,CASSHQGEGAYEQYF,TGCGCCAGCAGCCACCAAGGGGAAGGGGCCTACGAGCAGTACTTC
TRBV5-1,17,few,TRBD2,TRBJ2-7,CASSSGLAGGPSYEQYF,TGCGCCAGCAGCTCCGGACTAGCGGGGGGCCCCTCCTACGAGCAGTACTTC
TRBV29-1,14,once,TRBD1,TRBJ2-5,CSVRDRGKKETQYF,TGCAGCGTTCGGGACAGGGGGAAGAAAGAGACCCAGTACTTC
TRBV6-6,15,.,.,TRBJ1-1,CASSLQTGGDSEAFF,TGTGCCAGCAGTCTCCAGACAGGAGGGGATTCTGAAGCTTTCTTT
TRBV7-2,14,.,.,TRBJ1-2,CASSLLAGDYGYTF,TGTGCCAGCAGCTTATTGGCAGGGGACTATGGCTACACCTTC
TRBV24-1,15,.,TRBD1,TRBJ2-2,CATSDLGTDTGELFF,TGTGCCACCAGTGATTTAGGGACAGACACCGGGGAGCTGTTTTTT
TRBV20-1,12,.,.,TRBJ2-7,CSANQQDYEQYF,TGCAGTGCTAACCAACAGGATTACGAGCAGTACTTC
TRBV27,16,.,.,TRBJ1-1,CASSSGLPFVNTEAFF,TGTGCCAGCAGTTCGGGACTGCCTTTTGTGAACACTGAAGCTTTCTTT
TRBV30,15,.,TRBD1,TRBJ2-3,CAWSSYDRVGDTQYF,TGTGCCTGGAGTTCATATGACAGGGTTGGAGATACGCAGTATTTT
TRBV29-1,14,.,TRBD2,TRBJ2-5,CSVELAGEQETQYF,TGCAGCGTTGAACTAGCGGGGGAGCAAGAGACCCAGTACTTC
TRBV6-5,16,few,TRBD1,TRBJ1-1,CASSFRGGPLDTEAFF,TGTGCCAGCAGTTTCAGGGGGGGCCCCCTAGACACTGAAGCTTTCTTT
TRBV5-5,14,many,.,TRBJ2-1,CASGGGLVDNEQFF,TGTGCCAGCGGGGGGGGGCTAGTTGACAATGAGCAGTTCTTC
TRBV18,14,.,.,TRBJ2-7,CASQLGRSSYEQYF,TGTGCCAGCCAGCTTGGGCGGAGCTCCTACGAGCAGTACTTC
TRBV3-1,16,.,TRBD2,TRBJ2-3,CASSQGLAGATDTQYF,TGTGCCAGCAGCCAAGGACTAGCGGGGGCCACAGATACGCAGTATTTT
TRBV7-8,13,few,.,TRBJ1-2,CASSAHMGYGYTF,TGTGCCAGCAGCGCCCACATGGGCTATGGCTACACCTTC
TRBV5-6,12,few,.,TRBJ1-2,CASSRDSYGYTF,TGTGCCAGCAGCCGCGATAGTTATGGCTACACCTTC
TRBV7-8,13,.,.,TRBJ2-3,CASSLYGIDTQYF,TGTGCCAGCAGCTTATACGGGATAGATACGCAGTATTTT
TRBV20-1,15,.,.,TRBJ2-2,CSARGATVNTGELFF,TGCAGTGCTAGAGGCGCGACAGTAAACACCGGGGAGCTGTTTTTT
TRBV7-2,15,few,TRBD1,TRBJ1-1,CASSSAPGGWAEAFF,TGTGCCAGCAGCTCGGCCCCAGGGGGCTGGGCTGAAGCTTTCTTT
TRBV7-9,13,few,.,TRBJ2-5,CASSLPSKETQYF,TGTGCCAGCAGCCTCCCCTCAAAAGAGACCCAGTACTTC
TRBV20-1,20,.,TRBD1,TRBJ1-5,CSARGLTGTGVIGSNQPQHF,TGCAGTGCTAGGGGTCTGACCGGGACAGGGGTTATTGGTAGCAATCAGCCCCAGCATTTT
TRBV2,14,.,.,TRBJ2-2,CASKEDTSTGELFF,TGTGCCAGCAAGGAGGACACTTCCACCGGGGAGCTGTTTTTT
TRBV12-3/TRBV12-4,14,.,.,TRBJ2-7,CASTLRRGPYEQYF,TGTGCCAGCACCTTGAGAAGGGGTCCCTACGAGCAGTACTTC
TRBV29-1,14,medium-sized,TRBD2,TRBJ2-7,CSVWIAGATYEQYF,TGCAGCGTTTGGATAGCGGGAGCCACCTACGAGCAGTACTTC
TRBV12-5,16,.,.,TRBJ2-1,CASGLVLSAPYNEQFF,TGTGCTAGTGGTTTGGTACTCAGCGCTCCCTACAATGAGCAGTTCTTC
TRBV2,15,.,.,TRBJ2-1,CATREGGTPYNEQFF,TGTGCCACCAGAGAGGGGGGGACCCCGTACAATGAGCAGTTCTTC
TRBV7-8,16,few,.,TRBJ2-1,CASSSPGRSSYNEQFF,TGTGCCAGCAGCTCGCCCGGGCGGAGCTCCTACAATGAGCAGTTCTTC
TRBV7-6,15,.,.,TRBJ1-3,CASSQMTGAGNTIYF,TGTGCCAGCAGTCAGATGACAGGTGCTGGAAACACCATATATTTT
TRBV24-1,15,many,.,TRBJ2-5,CATASREALGETQYF,TGTGCCACCGCCTCGAGGGAGGCCCTGGGAGAGACCCAGTACTTC
TRBV24-1,17,few,TRBD1,TRBJ2-1,CATSDFRTGGPVNEQFF,TGTGCCACCAGTGATTTCCGGACAGGGGGCCCAGTCAATGAGCAGTTCTTC
TRBV5-1,18,.,.,TRBJ2-1,CASSLKAVFTRSYNEQFF,TGCGCCAGCAGCTTGAAGGCGGTATTTACTCGCTCCTACAATGAGCAGTTCTTC
TRBV7-2,13,.,TRBD1,TRBJ1-1,CASSKTGVAEAFF,TGTGCCAGCAGTAAGACAGGGGTCGCTGAAGCTTTCTTT
TRBV30,15,once,TRBD1,TRBJ1-2,CAWSIDPGQGSGYTF,TGTGCCTGGAGTATAGACCCGGGACAGGGTTCTGGCTACACCTTC
TRBV6-1,13,once,.,TRBJ2-2,CASLQPPGGELFF,TGTGCCAGCCTCCAGCCACCCGGCGGGGAGCTGTTTTTT
TRBV7-3,14,.,TRBD2,TRBJ2-1,CASSLAGGSNEQFF,TGTGCCAGCAGCCTGGCGGGCGGGAGTAATGAGCAGTTCTTC
TRBV14,14,few,.,TRBJ2-7,CASSQQAPPYEQYF,TGTGCCAGCAGCCAACAGGCACCTCCGTACGAGCAGTACTTC
TRBV24-1,15,.,TRBD1,TRBJ2-3,CATSVRTGGTDTQYF,TGTGCCACCAGTGTTCGGACAGGAGGAACAGATACGCAGTATTTT
TRBV29-1,15,few,.,TRBJ2-7,CSVMGAPGNSYEQYF,TGCAGCGTTATGGGGGCACCAGGAAACTCCTACGAGCAGTACTTC
TRBV4-3,14,few,.,TRBJ1-1,CASSQDASRSEAFF,TGCGCCAGCAGCCAAGACGCGTCGCGATCTGAAGCTTTCTTT
TRBV27,15,.,.,TRBJ1-2,CASSPGPKANYGYTF,TGTGCCAGCAGTCCGGGACCAAAAGCTAACTATGGCTACACCTTC
TRBV7-6,14,.,.,TRBJ2-7,CASSPMDRTHEQYF,TGTGCCAGCAGCCCGATGGACAGAACCCACGAGCAGTACTTC
TRBV29-1,14,few,.,TRBJ1-3,CSVEDRDSGNTIYF,TGCAGCGTTGAAGATCGCGACTCTGGAAACACCATATATTTT
TRBV5-1,12,.,TRBD1,TRBJ1-4,CASSPGTGEFVF,TGCGCCAGCAGCCCTGGGACAGGGGAGTTTGTTTTT
TRBV4-1,15,.,.,TRBJ2-1,CASSQDDAGNNEQFF,TGCGCCAGCAGCCAAGATGATGCAGGGAACAATGAGCAGTTCTTC
TRBV12-1,15,.,.,TRBJ2-3,CASSFSRGRPDTQYF,TGTGCCAGCAGCTTTTCGCGCGGGAGGCCAGATACGCAGTATTTT